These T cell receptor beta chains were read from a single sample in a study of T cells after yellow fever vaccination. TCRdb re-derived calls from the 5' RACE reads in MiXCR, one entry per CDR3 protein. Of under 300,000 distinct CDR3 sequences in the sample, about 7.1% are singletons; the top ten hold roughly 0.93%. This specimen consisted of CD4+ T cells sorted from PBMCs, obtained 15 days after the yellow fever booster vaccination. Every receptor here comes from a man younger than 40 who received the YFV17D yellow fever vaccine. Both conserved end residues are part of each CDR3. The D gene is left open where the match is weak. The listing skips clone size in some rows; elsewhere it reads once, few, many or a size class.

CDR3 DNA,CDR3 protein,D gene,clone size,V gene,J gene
TGCAGTGCAAAAGGCTCAGGACAGGTGGCCTATGGCTACACCTTC,CSAKGSGQVAYGYTF,TRBD1,many,TRBV20-1,TRBJ1-2
TGTGCCAGCAGGCAGACTAGCGTCGACAGGGATGAGCAGTTCTTC,CASRQTSVDRDEQFF,.,many,TRBV12-3/TRBV12-4,TRBJ2-1
TGTGCCAGCAGCCTGGCCGGGACTAGCGGAGAGACCCAGTACTTC,CASSLAGTSGETQYF,TRBD2,many,TRBV7-2,TRBJ2-5
TGTGCCATCAGTGAGACGGGAGAGAATTCACCCCTCCACTTT,CAISETGENSPLHF,.,few,TRBV10-3,TRBJ1-6
TGTGCCAGCAGTTTAGCGGGGAAGAGGCGTGAAAGAGAGACCCAGTACTTC,CASSLAGKRRERETQYF,.,many,TRBV12-3/TRBV12-4,TRBJ2-5
TGTGCCAGCAGCACATTGGGGTTTGGTGAAAAACTGTTTTTT,CASSTLGFGEKLFF,.,many,TRBV5-4,TRBJ1-4
TGTGCCAGCAGCGCCGGGACAGGGAGGGACGAGCAGTACTTC,CASSAGTGRDEQYF,TRBD1,few,TRBV7-9,TRBJ2-7
TGTGCCAGCAGCCTATCAGATGGTAGCCAAGAGACCCAGTACTTC,CASSLSDGSQETQYF,.,many,TRBV11-2,TRBJ2-5
TGCAGTGCTCGACAGCTAGACGGCTACGAGCAGTACTTC,CSARQLDGYEQYF,.,few,TRBV20-1,TRBJ2-7
TGCGCCAGCAGGCCGACGGGACTAGCGGGAGTTGGGGCCAACGTCCTGACTTTC,CASRPTGLAGVGANVLTF,TRBD2,.,TRBV10-2,TRBJ2-6
TGTGCCAGCAGCCCCGGGAGGTCGGGAGGGCCTTTGGAGACCCAGTACTTC,CASSPGRSGGPLETQYF,TRBD2,few,TRBV7-2,TRBJ2-5
TGTGCCAGCTCGGACAGGCAACCTACGATCTATGGCTACACCTTC,CASSDRQPTIYGYTF,TRBD1,few,TRBV6-1,TRBJ1-2
TGCAGCGTTGCGGGACTAGCGGGAGGCTTGATATCCTACGAGCAGTACTTC,CSVAGLAGGLISYEQYF,TRBD2,.,TRBV29-1,TRBJ2-7
TGTGCCAGCCAAGGGGACCAAGAAGAAAAACTGTTTTTT,CASQGDQEEKLFF,.,few,TRBV18,TRBJ1-4
TGTGCCAGCAGCTCTGCTGTGGTAGGCACAGATACGCAGTATTTT,CASSSAVVGTDTQYF,.,few,TRBV5-6,TRBJ2-3
TGTGCCAGCAGCCATCTAGGGAGGGGTGAAAAACTGTTTTTT,CASSHLGRGEKLFF,.,.,TRBV3-1,TRBJ1-4
TGCGCCAGCAGCTTCCGGAGGGGGGATCTATATGAGCAGTTCTTC,CASSFRRGDLYEQFF,.,many,TRBV5-1,TRBJ2-1
TGTGCCAGCAGCGCGGGACAGGGAAATTCACCCCTCCACTTT,CASSAGQGNSPLHF,TRBD1,.,TRBV7-9,TRBJ1-6
TGCGCCAGCAGCGGGGCCCGTGAAGCTAACACTGAAGCTTTCTTT,CASSGAREANTEAFF,.,.,TRBV5-1,TRBJ1-1
TGCGCCAGCCGTACAGGCGCGAATTCACCCCTCCACTTT,CASRTGANSPLHF,.,.,TRBV5-1,TRBJ1-6
TGTGCCAGCAGCAAAGTAGGGGAGGAGGAGCAGTACTTC,CASSKVGEEEQYF,.,few,TRBV21-1,TRBJ2-7
TGTGCCAGCAGTTCGGACGGGGGTAATCAGCCCCAGCATTTT,CASSSDGGNQPQHF,.,few,TRBV12-3/TRBV12-4,TRBJ1-5
TGTGCCAGCAGCTTCAGGGAGGCATACGAGCAGTACTTC,CASSFREAYEQYF,.,.,TRBV7-2,TRBJ2-7
TGTGCCAGCAGCGTTGGGACGTCCTACGAGCAGTACTTC,CASSVGTSYEQYF,.,.,TRBV9,TRBJ2-7
TGTGCCAGCGGCGGACAGGGGGGTCAGCCCCAGCATTTT,CASGGQGGQPQHF,TRBD1,few,TRBV25-1,TRBJ1-5
TGCGGCCATCGGAGAGGGCCCGGGGAGACCCAGTACTTC,CGHRRGPGETQYF,.,.,TRBV20-1,TRBJ2-5
TGCGCCAGCAGCTGGCTAGCGACTAGCACAGATACGCAGTATTTT,CASSWLATSTDTQYF,.,.,TRBV5-1,TRBJ2-3
TGCGCCAGCAGCCTCCAGGGCACTGAAGCTTTCTTT,CASSLQGTEAFF,.,many,TRBV5-1,TRBJ1-1
TGTGCCAGCAGTCTGACTAGCGGGGGGTACAATGAGCAGTTCTTC,CASSLTSGGYNEQFF,TRBD2,few,TRBV14,TRBJ2-1
TGTGCCAGCCAAGGACTAGCGGCAAACACAGATACGCAGTATTTT,CASQGLAANTDTQYF,TRBD2,few,TRBV28,TRBJ2-3